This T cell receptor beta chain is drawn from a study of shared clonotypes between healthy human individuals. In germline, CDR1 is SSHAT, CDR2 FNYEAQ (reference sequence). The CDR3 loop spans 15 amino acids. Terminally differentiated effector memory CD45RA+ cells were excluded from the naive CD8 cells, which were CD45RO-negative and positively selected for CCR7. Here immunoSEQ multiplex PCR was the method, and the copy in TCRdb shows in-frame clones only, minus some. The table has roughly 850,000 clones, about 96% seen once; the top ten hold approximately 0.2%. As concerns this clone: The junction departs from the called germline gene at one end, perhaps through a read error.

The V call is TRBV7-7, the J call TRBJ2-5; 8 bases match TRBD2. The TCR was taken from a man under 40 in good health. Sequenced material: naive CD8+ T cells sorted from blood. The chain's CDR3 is CASSLEGAGVETQYF. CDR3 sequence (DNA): TGTGCTAGCAGCCTGGAGGGAGCGGGAGTGGAGACCCAGTACTTC.